The present T cell receptor beta chain was sequenced within a study of cytomegalovirus exposure and HLA in healthy donors. For the study at large: The platform used for the approximately 120 validation repertoires matched that of the roughly 700 first-cohort repertoires, a later analysis reported.

This table comes from immunoSEQ multiplex PCR, and its TCRdb copy is limited to in-frame clones, with some not included. The table includes about 360,000 clones, 80% to 90% detected once. With 4 bases removed from V and 0 bases from J, the gap between germline ends came to 12 bases. Germline V gene lookup returns CDR1 LNHNV and CDR2 YYDKDF (reference sequence). The CDR3 loop spans 15 amino acids. This sequence joins TRBV15 and TRBJ1-2, with D unresolved. The sequence derives from a woman between 18 and 29 years old in good health and CMV-seronegative. Sequenced sample: PBMCs. CDR3: CATSTLALANYGYTF. The CDR3 DNA sequence: TGTGCCACCAGCACCCTCGCCTTAGCTAACTATGGCTACACCTTC.